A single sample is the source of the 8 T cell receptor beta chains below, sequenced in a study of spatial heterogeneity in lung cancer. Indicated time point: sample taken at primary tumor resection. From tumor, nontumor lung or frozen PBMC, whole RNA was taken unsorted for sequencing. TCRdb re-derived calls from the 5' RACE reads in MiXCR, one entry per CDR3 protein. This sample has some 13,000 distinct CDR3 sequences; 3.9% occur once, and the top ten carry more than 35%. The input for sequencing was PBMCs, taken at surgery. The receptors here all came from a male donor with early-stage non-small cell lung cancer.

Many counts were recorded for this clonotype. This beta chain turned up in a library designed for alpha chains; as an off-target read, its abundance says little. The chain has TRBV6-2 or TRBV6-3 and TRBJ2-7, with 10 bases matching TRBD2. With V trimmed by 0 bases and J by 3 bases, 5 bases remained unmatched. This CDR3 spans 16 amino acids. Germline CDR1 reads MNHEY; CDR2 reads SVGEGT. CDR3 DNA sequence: TGTGCCAGCAGTTACTCCCGGACTAGCGGAGGCTACGAGCAGTACTTC. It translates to CASSYSRTSGGYEQYF.

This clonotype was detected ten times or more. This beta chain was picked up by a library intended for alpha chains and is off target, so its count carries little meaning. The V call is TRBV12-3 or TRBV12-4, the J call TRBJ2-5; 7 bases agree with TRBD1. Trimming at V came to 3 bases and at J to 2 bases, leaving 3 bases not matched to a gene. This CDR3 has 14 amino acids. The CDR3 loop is CASSFGRGQETQYF. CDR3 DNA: TGTGCCAGCAGTTTTGGCAGGGGGCAAGAGACCCAGTACTTC.

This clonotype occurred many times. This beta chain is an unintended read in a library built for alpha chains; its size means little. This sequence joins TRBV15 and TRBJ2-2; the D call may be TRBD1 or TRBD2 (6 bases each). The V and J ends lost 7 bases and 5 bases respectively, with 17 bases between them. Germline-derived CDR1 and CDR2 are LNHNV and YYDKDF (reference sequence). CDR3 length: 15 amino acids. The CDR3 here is CATTLGGGRTGELFF. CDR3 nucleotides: TGTGCCACCACCCTAGGAGGGGGACGGACCGGGGAGCTGTTTTTT.

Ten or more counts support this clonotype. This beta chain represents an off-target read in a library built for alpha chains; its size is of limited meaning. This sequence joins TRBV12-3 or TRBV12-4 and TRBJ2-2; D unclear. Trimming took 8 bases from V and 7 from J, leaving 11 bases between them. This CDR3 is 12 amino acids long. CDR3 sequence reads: CASASSSGELFF. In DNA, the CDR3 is TGTGCCAGCGCCTCTTCGAGCGGGGAGCTGTTTTTT.

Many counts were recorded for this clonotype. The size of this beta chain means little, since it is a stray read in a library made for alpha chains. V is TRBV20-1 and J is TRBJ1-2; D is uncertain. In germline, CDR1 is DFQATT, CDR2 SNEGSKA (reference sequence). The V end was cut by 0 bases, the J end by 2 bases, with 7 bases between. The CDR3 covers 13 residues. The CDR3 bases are TGCAGTGCTAGAGATGGCCTGAACTATGGCTACACCTTC. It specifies CSARDGLNYGYTF.

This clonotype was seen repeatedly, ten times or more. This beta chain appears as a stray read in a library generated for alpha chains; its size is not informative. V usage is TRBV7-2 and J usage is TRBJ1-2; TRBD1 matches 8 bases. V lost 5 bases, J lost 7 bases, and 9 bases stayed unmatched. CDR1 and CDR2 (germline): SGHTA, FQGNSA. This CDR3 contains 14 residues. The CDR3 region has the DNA TGTGCCAGCAGCCCCCGGACAGGGTATGGTGGCTACACCTTC. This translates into CASSPRTGYGGYTF.

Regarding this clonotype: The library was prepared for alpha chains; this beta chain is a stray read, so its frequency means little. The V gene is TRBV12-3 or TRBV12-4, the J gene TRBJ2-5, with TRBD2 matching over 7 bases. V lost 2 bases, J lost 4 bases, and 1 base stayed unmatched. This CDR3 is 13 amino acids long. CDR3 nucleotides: TGTGCCAGCAGTTTACGCGGGAGAGAGACCCAGTACTTC. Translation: CASSLRGRETQYF.

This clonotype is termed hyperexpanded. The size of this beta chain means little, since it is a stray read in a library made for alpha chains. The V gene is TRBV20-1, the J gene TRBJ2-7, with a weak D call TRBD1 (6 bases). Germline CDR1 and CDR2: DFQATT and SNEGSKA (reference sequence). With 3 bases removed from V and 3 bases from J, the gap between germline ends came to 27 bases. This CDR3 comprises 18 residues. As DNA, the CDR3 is TGCAGTGCTAGCCCAGGTGGGAGCTGGGGACAAGGGGGCTACGAGCAGTACTTC. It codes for CSASPGGSWGQGGYEQYF.